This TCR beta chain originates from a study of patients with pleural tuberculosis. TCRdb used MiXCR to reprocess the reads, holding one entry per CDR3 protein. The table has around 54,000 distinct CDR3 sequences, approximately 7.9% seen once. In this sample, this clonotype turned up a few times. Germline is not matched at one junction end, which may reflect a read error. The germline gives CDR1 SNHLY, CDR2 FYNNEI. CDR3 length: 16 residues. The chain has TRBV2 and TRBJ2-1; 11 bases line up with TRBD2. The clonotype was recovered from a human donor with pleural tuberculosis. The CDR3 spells CTSSEIAGGNYNEQFF. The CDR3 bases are TGTACCAGCAGTGAGATAGCGGGAGGGAACTACAATGAGCAGTTCTTC.